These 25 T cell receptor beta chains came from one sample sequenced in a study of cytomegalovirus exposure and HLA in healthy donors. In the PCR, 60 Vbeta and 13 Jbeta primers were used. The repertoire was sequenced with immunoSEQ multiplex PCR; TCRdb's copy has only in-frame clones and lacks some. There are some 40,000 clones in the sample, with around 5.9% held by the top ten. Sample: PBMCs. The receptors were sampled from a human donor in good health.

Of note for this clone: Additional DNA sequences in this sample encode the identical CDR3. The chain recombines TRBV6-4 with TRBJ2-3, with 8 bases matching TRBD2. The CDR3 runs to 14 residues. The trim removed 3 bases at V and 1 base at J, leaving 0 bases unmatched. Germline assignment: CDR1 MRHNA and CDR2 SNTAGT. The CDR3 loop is CASSERGGTDTQYF. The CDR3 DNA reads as TGTGCCAGCAGTGAGCGGGGGGGCACAGATACGCAGTATTTT.

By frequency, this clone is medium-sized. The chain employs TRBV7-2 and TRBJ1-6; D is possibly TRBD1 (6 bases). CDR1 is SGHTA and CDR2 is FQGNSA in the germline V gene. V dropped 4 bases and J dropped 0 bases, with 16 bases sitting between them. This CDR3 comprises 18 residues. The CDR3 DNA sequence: TGTGCCAGCAGCTCGAGGACAGTTGGGACCTCCTATAATTCACCCCTCCACTTT. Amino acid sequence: CASSSRTVGTSYNSPLHF.

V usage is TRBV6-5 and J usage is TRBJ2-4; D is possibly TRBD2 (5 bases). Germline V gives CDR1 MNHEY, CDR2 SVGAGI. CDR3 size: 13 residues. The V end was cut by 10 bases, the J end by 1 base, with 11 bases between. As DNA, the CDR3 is TGTGCCACCCGGGATGGGGCCAAAAACATTCAGTACTTC. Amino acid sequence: CATRDGAKNIQYF.

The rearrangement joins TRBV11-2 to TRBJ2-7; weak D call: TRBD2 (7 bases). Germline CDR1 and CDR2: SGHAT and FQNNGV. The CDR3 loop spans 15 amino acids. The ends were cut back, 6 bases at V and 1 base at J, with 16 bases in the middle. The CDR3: CASSPYAGASYEQYF. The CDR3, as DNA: TGTGCCAGCAGTCCGTACGCGGGGGCATCCTACGAGCAGTACTTC.

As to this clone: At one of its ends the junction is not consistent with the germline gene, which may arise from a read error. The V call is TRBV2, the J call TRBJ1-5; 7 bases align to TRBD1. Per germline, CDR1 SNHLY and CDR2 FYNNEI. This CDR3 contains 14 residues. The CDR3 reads CASSEDRAYQPQHF. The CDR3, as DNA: TGTGCCAGCAGCGAAGACAGGGCCTATCAGCCCCAGCATTTT.

The CDR3 bases are TGTGCCAGCAGACAGGGACGCTTGGACACTGAAGCTTTCTTT. This translates into CASRQGRLDTEAFF. V and J are TRBV6-6 and TRBJ1-1, with D perhaps matching TRBD1 (6 bases). The CDR3 spans 14 residues. Trimming took off 6 bases at V and 3 bases at J, with 14 bases between the two ends. Germline values: CDR1 MNHNY, CDR2 SVGAGI (reference sequence).

The CDR3 nucleotides read TGTGCCAGCAGCCTTGACAGGGGAAAAGATACGCAGTATTTT. Translation: CASSLDRGKDTQYF. The V call is TRBV2, the J call TRBJ2-3, with 8 nucleotides matching TRBD1. Unmatched junction bases numbered 7, after V lost 6 bases and J lost 5 bases. CDR1 SNHLY and CDR2 FYNNEI come from the germline V gene. The CDR3 has 14 amino acids.

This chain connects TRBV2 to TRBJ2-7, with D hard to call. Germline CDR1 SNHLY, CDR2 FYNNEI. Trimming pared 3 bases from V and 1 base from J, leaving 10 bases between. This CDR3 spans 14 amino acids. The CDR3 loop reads CASSESLRSYEQYF. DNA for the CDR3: TGTGCCAGCAGTGAGAGTCTTAGATCCTACGAGCAGTACTTC.

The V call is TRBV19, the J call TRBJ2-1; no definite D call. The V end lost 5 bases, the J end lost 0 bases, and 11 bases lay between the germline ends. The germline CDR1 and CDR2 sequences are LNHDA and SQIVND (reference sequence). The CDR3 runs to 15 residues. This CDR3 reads CASSYSLSSYNEQFF. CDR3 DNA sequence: TGTGCCAGTAGTTATAGCCTGAGCTCCTACAATGAGCAGTTCTTC.

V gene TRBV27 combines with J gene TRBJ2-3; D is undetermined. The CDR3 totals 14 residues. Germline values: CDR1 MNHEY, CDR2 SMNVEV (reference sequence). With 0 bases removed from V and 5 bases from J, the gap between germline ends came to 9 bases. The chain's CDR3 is CASSLSKNGDTQYF. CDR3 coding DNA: TGTGCCAGCAGTTTATCTAAAAACGGAGATACGCAGTATTTT.

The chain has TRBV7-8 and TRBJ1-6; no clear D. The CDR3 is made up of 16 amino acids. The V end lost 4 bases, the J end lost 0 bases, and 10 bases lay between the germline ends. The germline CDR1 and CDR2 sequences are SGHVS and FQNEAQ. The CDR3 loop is CASSSFTGSYNSPLHF. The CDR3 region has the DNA TGTGCCAGCAGCTCTTTCACGGGCTCCTATAATTCACCCCTCCACTTT.

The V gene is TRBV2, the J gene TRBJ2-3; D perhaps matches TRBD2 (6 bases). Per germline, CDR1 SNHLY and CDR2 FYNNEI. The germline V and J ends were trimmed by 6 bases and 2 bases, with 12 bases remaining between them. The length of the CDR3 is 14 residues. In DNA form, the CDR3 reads TGTGCCAGCAGGCCGGGGGACTTCACAGATACGCAGTATTTT. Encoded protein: CASRPGDFTDTQYF.

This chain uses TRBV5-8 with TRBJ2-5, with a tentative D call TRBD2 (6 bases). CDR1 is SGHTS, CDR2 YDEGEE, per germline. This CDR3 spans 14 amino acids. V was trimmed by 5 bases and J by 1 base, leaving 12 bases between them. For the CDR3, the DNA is TGTGCCAGCAGACTTCGGGACTCCCAAGAGACCCAGTACTTC. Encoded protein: CASRLRDSQETQYF.

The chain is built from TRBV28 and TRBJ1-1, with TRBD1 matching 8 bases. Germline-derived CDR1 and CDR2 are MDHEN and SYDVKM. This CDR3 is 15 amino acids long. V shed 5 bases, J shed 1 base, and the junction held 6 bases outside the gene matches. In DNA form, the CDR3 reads TGTGCCAGCAGTCTCCCAGGACAGGGGAACACTGAAGCTTTCTTT. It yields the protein CASSLPGQGNTEAFF.

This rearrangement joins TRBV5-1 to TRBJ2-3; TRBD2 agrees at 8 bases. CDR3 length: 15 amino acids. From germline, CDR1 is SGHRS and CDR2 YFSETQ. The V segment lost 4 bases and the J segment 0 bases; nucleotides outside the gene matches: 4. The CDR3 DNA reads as TGCGCCAGCAGCCCGGGAGGGTTTAGCACAGATACGCAGTATTTT. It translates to CASSPGGFSTDTQYF.

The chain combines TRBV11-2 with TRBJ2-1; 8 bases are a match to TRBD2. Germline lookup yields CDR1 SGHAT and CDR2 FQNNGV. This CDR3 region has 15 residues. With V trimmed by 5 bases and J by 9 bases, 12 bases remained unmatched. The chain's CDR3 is CASSPRGAGGGEQFF. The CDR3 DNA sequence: TGTGCCAGCAGCCCCCGTGGGGCGGGGGGAGGTGAGCAGTTCTTC. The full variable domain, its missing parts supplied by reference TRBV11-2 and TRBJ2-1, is EAGVAQSPRYKIIEKRQSVAFWCNPISGHATLYWYQQILGQGPKLLIQFQNNGVVDDSQLPKDRFSAERLKGVDSTLKIQPAKLEDSAVYLCASSPRGAGGGEQFFGPGTRLTVL.

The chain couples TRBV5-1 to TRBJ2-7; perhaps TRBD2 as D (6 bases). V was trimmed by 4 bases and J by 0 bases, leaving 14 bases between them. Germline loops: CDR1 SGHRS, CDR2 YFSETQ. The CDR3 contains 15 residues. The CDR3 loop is CASSLTGTSSYEQYF. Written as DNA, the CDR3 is TGCGCCAGCAGCCTAACCGGGACTTCCTCCTACGAGCAGTACTTC.

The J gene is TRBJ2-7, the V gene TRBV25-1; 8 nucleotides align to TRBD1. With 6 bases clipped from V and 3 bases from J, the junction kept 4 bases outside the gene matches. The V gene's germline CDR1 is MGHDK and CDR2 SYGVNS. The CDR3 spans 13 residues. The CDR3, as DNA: TGTGCCAGCAGGAATGACAGGGGCTACGAGCAGTACTTC. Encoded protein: CASRNDRGYEQYF.

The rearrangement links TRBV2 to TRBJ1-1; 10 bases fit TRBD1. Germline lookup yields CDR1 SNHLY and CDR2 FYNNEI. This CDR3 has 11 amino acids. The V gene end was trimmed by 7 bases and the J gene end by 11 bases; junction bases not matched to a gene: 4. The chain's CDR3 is CASIGTGAAFF. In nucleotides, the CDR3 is TGTGCCAGCATCGGGACAGGGGCTGCTTTCTTT.

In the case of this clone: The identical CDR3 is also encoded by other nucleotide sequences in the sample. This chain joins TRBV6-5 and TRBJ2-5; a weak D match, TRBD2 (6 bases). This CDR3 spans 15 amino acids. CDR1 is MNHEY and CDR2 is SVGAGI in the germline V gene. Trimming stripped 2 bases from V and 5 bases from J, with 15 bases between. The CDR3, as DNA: TGTGCCAGCAGTTACGAGGGCAGGGCGGGGGAGACCCAGTACTTC. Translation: CASSYEGRAGETQYF.

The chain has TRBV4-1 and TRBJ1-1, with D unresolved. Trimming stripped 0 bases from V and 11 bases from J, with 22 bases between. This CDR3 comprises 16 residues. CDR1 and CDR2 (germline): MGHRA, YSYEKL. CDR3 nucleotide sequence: TGCGCCAGCAGCCAAGACGAGAAACCCGCGCGAGGGTTGGCTTTCTTT. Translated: CASSQDEKPARGLAFF.

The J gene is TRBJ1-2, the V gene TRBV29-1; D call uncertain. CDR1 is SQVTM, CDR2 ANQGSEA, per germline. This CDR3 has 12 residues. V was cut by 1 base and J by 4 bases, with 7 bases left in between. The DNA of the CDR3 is TGCAGCGTTGAAGGTAGCCCCTATGGCTACACCTTC. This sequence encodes CSVEGSPYGYTF.

The CDR3 DNA reads TGTGCCAGCAGCCGTGACCCGCGGGAGACCCAGTACTTC. The encoded protein is CASSRDPRETQYF. The rearrangement uses TRBV7-3 and TRBJ2-5; D unclear. The CDR3 sequence is 13 residues long. Germline V gene sequence: CDR1 SGHTA, CDR2 FQGTGA. V was trimmed by 5 bases and J by 5 bases, leaving 12 bases between them.

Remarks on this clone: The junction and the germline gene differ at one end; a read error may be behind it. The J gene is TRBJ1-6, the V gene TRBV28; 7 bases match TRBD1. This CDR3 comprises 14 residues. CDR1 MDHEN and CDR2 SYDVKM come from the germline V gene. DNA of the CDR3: TGTGCCAGCAGTTTAACAGGGGTGGGTTCACACCTCCACTTT. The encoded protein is CASSLTGVGSHLHF. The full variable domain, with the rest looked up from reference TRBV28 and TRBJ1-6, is DVKVTQSSRYLVKRTGEKVFLECVQDMDHENMFWYRQDPGLGLRLIYFSYDVKMKEKGDIPEGYSVSREKKERFSLILESASTNQTSMYLCASSLTGVGSHLHFGNGTRLTVT.

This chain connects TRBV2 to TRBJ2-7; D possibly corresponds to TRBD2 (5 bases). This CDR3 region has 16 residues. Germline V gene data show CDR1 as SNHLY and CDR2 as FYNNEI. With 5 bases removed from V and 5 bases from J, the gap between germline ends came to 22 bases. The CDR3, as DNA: TGTGCCAGCAGTCCTTCTGAATTCCGAGGGATCCACGAGCAGTACTTC. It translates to CASSPSEFRGIHEQYF.